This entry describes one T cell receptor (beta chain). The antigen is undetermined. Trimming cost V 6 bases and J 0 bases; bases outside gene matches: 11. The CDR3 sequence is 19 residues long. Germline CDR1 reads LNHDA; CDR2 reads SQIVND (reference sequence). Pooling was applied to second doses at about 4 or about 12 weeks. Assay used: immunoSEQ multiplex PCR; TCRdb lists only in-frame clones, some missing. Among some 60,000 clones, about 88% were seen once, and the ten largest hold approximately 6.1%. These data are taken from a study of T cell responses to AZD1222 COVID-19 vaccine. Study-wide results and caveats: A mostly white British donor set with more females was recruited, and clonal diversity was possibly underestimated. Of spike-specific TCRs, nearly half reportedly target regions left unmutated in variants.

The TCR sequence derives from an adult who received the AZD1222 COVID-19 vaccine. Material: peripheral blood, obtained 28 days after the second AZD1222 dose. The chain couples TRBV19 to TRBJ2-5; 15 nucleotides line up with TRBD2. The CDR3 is CASRRGGLAGGPHQETQYF. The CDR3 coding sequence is TGTGCCAGTAGACGAGGCGGACTAGCGGGGGGGCCCCACCAAGAGACCCAGTACTTC.